The 31 T cell receptor beta chains presented below share a single source sample, sequenced in a study of identical twins. Via MiXCR, TCRdb re-called the 5' RACE reads, giving one row per CDR3 protein. This table has hundreds of thousands of distinct CDR3 sequences, roughly 6% appearing once. The sample taken for sequencing was naive T cells sorted from blood. All receptors derive from a man in his late teens or twenties in good health.

There are many counts of this clonotype. The rearrangement joins TRBV20-1 to TRBJ2-1, with TRBD2 matching 12 bases. The ends lost 3 bases at V and 9 bases at J; junction bases unmatched: 6. The CDR3 spans 14 residues. CDR1 and CDR2 from the germline V gene are DFQATT and SNEGSKA (reference sequence). Here the CDR3 reads CSARPLAGGLEQFF. The CDR3 DNA sequence: TGCAGTGCTAGGCCGCTAGCGGGAGGGCTTGAGCAGTTCTTC.

The chain combines TRBV7-9 with TRBJ2-1; 9 positions match TRBD2. The CDR3 is made up of 15 amino acids. Losses at the gene ends were 3 bases for V and 4 bases for J; bases not matched to a gene: 4. CDR1 is SEHNR and CDR2 is FQNEAQ in the germline V gene (reference sequence). CDR3: CASSLASGKYNEQFF. CDR3 bases: TGTGCCAGCAGCTTGGCTAGCGGGAAATACAATGAGCAGTTCTTC.

In its sample, this clonotype was seen a few times. V usage is TRBV18 and J usage is TRBJ2-3; no firm D call. CDR1 is KGHSH and CDR2 is LQKENI in the germline V gene. The CDR3 has 14 residues. Trimming removed 6 bases at V and 7 bases at J, with 17 bases between. CDR3 residues: CASSSWTDPNTQYF. The CDR3 DNA is TGTGCCAGCTCCTCTTGGACGGACCCTAATACGCAGTATTTT. The full variable domain, its missing parts supplied by reference TRBV18 and TRBJ2-3, is NAGVMQNPRHLVRRRGQEARLRCSPMKGHSHVYWYRQLPEEGLKFMVYLQKENIIDESGMPKERFSAEFPKEGPSILRIQQVVRGDSAAYFCASSSWTDPNTQYFGPGTRLTVL.

This clonotype has ten or more counts. One junction end disagrees with the germline gene, perhaps due to a read error. The genes are TRBV20-1 and TRBJ2-5; the D is unclear. CDR3 length: 9 amino acids. The germline V gene has CDR1 DFQATT and CDR2 SNEGSKA (reference sequence). The CDR3 is CSAREPGAF. The DNA for the CDR3 is TGCAGTGCTAGAGAACCGGGTGCCTTC.

Note on this clonotype: This may be a read error, as it is one base from a much larger clone. The chain combines TRBV20-1 with TRBJ1-1; D is unresolved. Trimming left V 1 base short and J 8 bases short, with 8 bases between. Germline loops: CDR1 DFQATT, CDR2 SNEGSKA (reference sequence). The CDR3 runs 11 residues. CDR3 sequence (DNA): TGCAGTGCTAGAGTGAGTCAGGAAGCTTTCTTT. Translating gives CSARVSQEAFF.

V is TRBV28 and J is TRBJ2-7; the match to TRBD2 covers 12 bases. V gave up 6 bases and J gave up 6 bases; unmatched junction bases: 6. Germline CDR1 and CDR2: MDHEN and SYDVKM. This CDR3 region has 14 residues. CDR3 DNA sequence: TGTGCCAGCAGCCTAGCGGGAGGGCTCATCGAGCAGTACGTC. Translating gives CASSLAGGLIEQYV.

This clonotype was seen ten or more times. The chain has TRBV27 and TRBJ1-6; 9 bases are shared with TRBD1. Germline V gene data show CDR1 as MNHEY and CDR2 as SMNVEV (reference sequence). The CDR3 consists of 15 residues. V shed 4 bases, J shed 7 bases, and the junction held 5 bases outside the gene matches. CDR3 coding DNA: TGTGCCAGCAGTTCGCCGGGACAGGGAAATTCACCCCTCCACTTT. It yields the protein CASSSPGQGNSPLHF.

This clonotype was seen at least ten times. The chain couples TRBV28 to TRBJ2-3; either TRBD1 or TRBD2 may supply D (6 bases each). CDR3 size: 15 residues. V was trimmed by 10 bases and J by 4 bases, leaving 21 bases between them. The germline CDR1 and CDR2 sequences are MDHEN and SYDVKM. The CDR3 DNA is TGTGCCATCGCGTCGCCGGGGGCAGGAGCAGATACGCAGTATTTT. It specifies CAIASPGAGADTQYF. Based on the CDR3 plus reference TRBV28 and TRBJ2-3, the full variable domain is DVKVTQSSRYLVKRTGEKVFLECVQDMDHENMFWYRQDPGLGLRLIYFSYDVKMKEKGDIPEGYSVSREKKERFSLILESASTNQTSMYLCAIASPGAGADTQYFGPGTRLTVL.

This clonotype was detected many times. This chain uses TRBV15 with TRBJ1-1, with D possibly matching TRBD1 (5 bases). The CDR3 has 15 amino acids. V lost 1 base and J lost 5, with 14 bases in between. Germline values: CDR1 LNHNV, CDR2 YYDKDF (reference sequence). Here the CDR3 DNA reads TGTGCCACCAGCAGAGGGTTCGGGAAGGGGACTGAAGCTTTCTTT. Its protein product is CATSRGFGKGTEAFF. Variable domain in full (rest from reference TRBV15 and TRBJ1-1): DAMVIQNPRYQVTQFGKPVTLSCSQTLNHNVMYWYQQKSSQAPKLLFHYYDKDFNNEADTPDNFQSRRPNTSFCFLDIRSPGLGDTAMYLCATSRGFGKGTEAFFGQGTRLTVV.

This chain joins TRBV7-6 and TRBJ1-2; 9 positions agree with TRBD1. The CDR3 has 15 residues. Germline trimming cut 5 bases from V and 6 bases from J; bases unmatched to any gene: 10. The V gene's germline CDR1 is SGHVS and CDR2 FNYEAQ. CDR3 coding DNA: TGTGCCAGCAGCCCCCGCGGGACAGGGCGGAATGGCTACACCTTC. Its translation: CASSPRGTGRNGYTF.

This clonotype was detected ten times or more. The rearrangement uses TRBV20-1 and TRBJ2-3; D possibly matches TRBD1 or TRBD2 (5 bases each). CDR3 length: 15 residues. Trimming took off 5 bases at V and 2 bases at J, with 17 bases between the two ends. Germline V gene lookup returns CDR1 DFQATT and CDR2 SNEGSKA (reference sequence). In nucleotides, the CDR3 is TGCAGTGCTCAACGGGGCCAGTTGAACACAGATACGCAGTATTTT. Encoded protein: CSAQRGQLNTDTQYF.

CDR3 sequence (DNA): TGTGCCAGCTCCCAGAATATGGACACTGAAGCTTTCTTT. Its protein product is CASSQNMDTEAFF. The chain links TRBV18 to TRBJ1-1, with D unresolved. Germline CDR1 is KGHSH and CDR2 is LQKENI. The V end lost 6 bases, the J end lost 3 bases, and 11 bases lay between the germline ends. The CDR3 length is 13 residues.

V and J are TRBV19 and TRBJ2-7; TRBD2 is a possible D gene (5 bases). CDR1 is LNHDA, CDR2 SQIVND, per germline (reference sequence). This CDR3 contains 12 residues. CDR3 nucleotide sequence: TGTGCCAGTAGTTTAGAGGGCCACGAGCAGTACGTC. It yields the protein CASSLEGHEQYV.

This clonotype has just one count. The chain links TRBV27 to TRBJ2-1; 10 positions match TRBD2. Germline lookup yields CDR1 MNHEY and CDR2 SMNVEV (reference sequence). The CDR3 has 16 amino acids. V trimming: 6 bases; J trimming: 5 bases; junction bases outside the gene matches: 10. CDR3 DNA sequence: TGTGCCAGCAGGGAGATGCTAGCGGGAGTACACAATGAGCAGTTCTTC. It yields the protein CASREMLAGVHNEQFF.

This clonotype occurred many times. V and J are TRBV27 and TRBJ2-1; 13 bases agree with TRBD2. The length of the CDR3 is 18 residues. Germline V gene data show CDR1 as MNHEY and CDR2 as SMNVEV (reference sequence). V lost 5 bases to trimming and J lost 4 bases; unmatched junction nucleotides: 11. In DNA, the CDR3 is TGTGCCAGCAGTCCGCAACCCCGGACTAGCGGGAGTTACAATGAGCAGTTCTTC. Its protein is CASSPQPRTSGSYNEQFF.

Note on this clonotype: The junction differs from germline at one of its ends, possibly a read error. The gene calls are TRBV5-1 and TRBJ2-5, with 7 bases matching TRBD1. Germline CDR1 is SGHRS and CDR2 is YFSETQ. This CDR3 is built from 15 residues. CDR3 coding DNA: TGCGCCAGCAGCGTATGGACAGGCTTACAAGAGACCCGGTACTTC. Amino acid sequence: CASSVWTGLQETRYF.

The CDR3 sequence: CARGGGPRYEQYV. CDR3 coding DNA: TGTGCCAGAGGGGGAGGGCCTAGATACGAGCAGTACGTC. The V and J genes are TRBV7-9 and TRBJ2-7; a possible D gene is TRBD2 (7 bases). Germline CDR1 SEHNR, CDR2 FQNEAQ (reference sequence). This CDR3 comprises 13 residues. Trimming removed 9 bases from V and 4 bases from J, with 16 bases in between.

This clonotype appeared a few times. The chain is built from TRBV25-1 and TRBJ2-1, with D possibly being TRBD1 (6 bases). Deletions cut 8 bases from V and 6 bases from J, with 11 bases between. The CDR3 totals 12 residues. CDR1 and CDR2 (germline): MGHDK, SYGVNS. CDR3 DNA: TGTGCCAGCGCCGGGACACGCAATGAGCAGTTCTTC. It codes for CASAGTRNEQFF.

This clonotype appeared a few times. The rearrangement uses TRBV15 and TRBJ2-1; no reliable D call. CDR3 size: 12 residues. The germline V gene has CDR1 LNHNV and CDR2 YYDKDF (reference sequence). V dropped 0 bases and J dropped 8 bases, with 5 bases sitting between them. Here the CDR3 DNA reads TGTGCCACCAGCAGAGATGGCCATGAGCAGTTCTTC. Protein product: CATSRDGHEQFF.

This clonotype was counted at least ten times. The V and J genes are TRBV27 and TRBJ2-2; maybe TRBD2 (6 bases). Deletions cut 5 bases from V and 3 bases from J, with 19 bases between. The CDR3 is 17 residues long. CDR1 MNHEY and CDR2 SMNVEV come from the germline V gene (reference sequence). The CDR3 loop is CASSPGGSGWDTGELFF. The CDR3 DNA follows: TGTGCCAGCAGTCCCGGGGGTTCGGGATGGGACACCGGGGAGCTGTTTTTT.

Points on this clonotype: A much larger clone is a single base away; this may be a read error. The chain uses TRBV6-2 or TRBV6-3 and TRBJ2-2, with D perhaps matching TRBD2 (5 bases). CDR1 and CDR2 from the germline V gene are MNHEY and SVGEGT. The CDR3 is 13 residues long. The CDR3 DNA is TGTGCCAGCACCTTTCAGGTCGCCGGGGAGCGGTTTTTT. The encoded protein is CASTFQVAGERFF.

The sample holds many counts of this clonotype. The gene calls are TRBV29-1 and TRBJ2-1; 10 bases fit TRBD2. V lost 3 bases to trimming and J lost 6 bases; unmatched junction nucleotides: 5. Germline V gene sequence: CDR1 SQVTM, CDR2 ANQGSEA. This CDR3 has 14 residues. This CDR3 is CSVERSGRANEQFF. CDR3 nucleotides: TGCAGCGTTGAGAGGAGCGGGAGGGCCAATGAGCAGTTCTTC.

This clonotype was seen repeatedly, ten times or more. J is TRBJ2-2 and V is TRBV7-2; weak D call: TRBD1 (6 bases). CDR3 length: 14 residues. Trimming stripped 6 bases from V and 5 bases from J, with 13 bases between. Germline V lookup: CDR1 SGHTA, CDR2 FQGNSA. CDR3 in amino acids: CASRFGQGTGELFF. DNA for the CDR3: TGTGCCAGCAGATTCGGGCAGGGGACCGGGGAGCTGTTTTTT.

This clonotype was seen at least ten times. The chain uses TRBV3-1 and TRBJ2-7; D unclear. The CDR3 sequence is 13 residues long. Germline CDR1 reads LGHDT; CDR2 reads YNNKEL (reference sequence). The V end was cut by 2 bases, the J end by 6 bases, with 11 bases between. As DNA, the CDR3 is TGTGCCAGCAGCCAAAGTCTGGAGTCCGAGCAGTACGTC. As protein: CASSQSLESEQYV.

This clonotype was seen only a few times. The V gene is TRBV5-1, the J gene TRBJ2-1; D tentatively reads TRBD1 or TRBD2 (5 bases each). CDR1 and CDR2 from the germline V gene are SGHRS and YFSETQ. The CDR3 is 17 residues long. The V end lost 4 bases, the J end lost 8 bases, and 25 bases lay between the germline ends. Here the CDR3 DNA reads TGCGCCAGCAGCCCGGGACCTTGGAAGCACGAGTTAGATGAGCAGTTCTTC. Translating it yields CASSPGPWKHELDEQFF.

This clonotype was counted ten times or more. This rearrangement joins TRBV10-3 to TRBJ2-1; 9 nucleotides agree with TRBD2. The CDR3 contains 14 residues. Germline V CDR1 and CDR2: ENHRY, SYGVKD. V gave up 10 bases and J gave up 6 bases; unmatched junction bases: 10. The CDR3 DNA reads TGTGCCACCTACCAAGAAGCGGGAGGCAATGAGCAGTTCTTC. It yields the protein CATYQEAGGNEQFF.

V gene TRBV11-1 combines with J gene TRBJ2-1; the match to TRBD2 covers 13 bases. CDR1 and CDR2 (germline): SGHAT, FQDESV (reference sequence). J lost 4 bases, V lost 8 bases, and 8 bases had no gene match. This CDR3 spans 16 amino acids. CDR3 residues: CASVSRTSGSYNEQFF. In DNA form, the CDR3 reads TGTGCCAGCGTGTCCCGGACTAGCGGGAGTTACAATGAGCAGTTCTTC.

The sample holds many counts of this clonotype. The chain recombines TRBV7-9 with TRBJ2-2; 7 positions agree with TRBD1. This CDR3 has 15 amino acids. CDR1 SEHNR and CDR2 FQNEAQ come from the germline V gene (reference sequence). Germline trimming cut 3 bases from V and 5 bases from J; bases unmatched to any gene: 6. CDR3 protein: CASSFRQGETGELFF. CDR3 DNA: TGTGCCAGCAGCTTCCGACAGGGAGAAACCGGGGAGCTGTTTTTT.

This clonotype was counted ten times or more. The chain combines TRBV20-1 with TRBJ2-7; TRBD2 matches at 9 bases. Unmatched junction bases numbered 6, after V lost 3 bases and J lost 0 bases. Looked up from germline, CDR1 is DFQATT and CDR2 is SNEGSKA (reference sequence). The CDR3 loop spans 15 amino acids. The DNA of the CDR3 is TGCAGTGCTAGGGAGACTAGCGGAGCCTCCTACGAGCAGTACTTC. This gives the protein CSARETSGASYEQYF.

The table lists this clonotype with many counts. The chain uses TRBV20-1 and TRBJ2-4; D is uncertain. The ends were cut back, 1 base at V and 6 bases at J, with 13 bases in the middle. This CDR3 is built from 14 residues. Germline V gene lookup returns CDR1 DFQATT and CDR2 SNEGSKA (reference sequence). CDR3 sequence: CSARVALVRNIQYF. The CDR3 DNA reads TGCAGTGCTAGAGTTGCGCTAGTTCGAAACATTCAGTACTTC.

At least ten counts were recorded for this clonotype. The genes are TRBV5-6 and TRBJ2-7; D gene uncertain. Germline V gives CDR1 SGHDT, CDR2 YYEEEE. There are 15 residues in the CDR3. Trimming removed 2 bases from V and 2 bases from J, with 14 bases in between. For the CDR3, the DNA is TGTGCCAGCAGCTTCTCCTCGGACGGCGCCTACGAGCAGTACTTC. Protein: CASSFSSDGAYEQYF.